This TCR beta chain derives from a study of cytomegalovirus exposure and HLA in healthy donors. Study-wide background: An earlier analysis found 110 million or so unique TCR beta sequences from about 190 million T cells. About 79% of around 390 genotyped donors fell in the Caucasian-associated ancestry cluster.

Germline assignment: CDR1 SGHRS and CDR2 YFSETQ. This CDR3 is built from 15 residues. V gave up 2 bases and J gave up 1 base, with 12 bases separating them. The PCR used 60 Vbeta and 13 Jbeta primers. Produced via immunoSEQ multiplex PCR; TCRdb's table is partial and in-frame only. The repertoire includes about 220,000 clones, about 77% of them detected once, and approximately 1.9% sits in the top ten. Sequencing used PBMCs. The J gene is TRBJ2-5, the V gene TRBV5-1, with D tentatively TRBD2 (6 bases). The sequence was obtained from a woman aged 25 to 39 in good health and CMV-seronegative. DNA of the CDR3: TGCGCCAGCAGCTTCCTGCGGGACTCCCAAGAGACCCAGTACTTC. Residues: CASSFLRDSQETQYF.